The entry that follows covers one TCR beta chain sequence. Its antigen remains unknown. Researchers made TCR beta libraries by using iRepertoire HTBI primers and running Arm-PCR on CDR3 regions. TCRdb fed the multiplex PCR reads into MiXCR, producing one record per CDR3 protein. The sample lists about 660,000 distinct CDR3 sequences, 30% occurring once. This entry belongs to a study of regulatory T cells in long-lasting Graves disease. Study-wide points: The persistent group shared 2,500 to 3,000 public clonotypes, more than the approximately 970 shared by new patients. Thyroid tissue went unexamined; only peripheral blood was analyzed.

Documented time point: persistent/refractory GD, antithyroid drugs over 5 years with positive TRAb. From RNA extracted from PBMCs, the TCR library was made. Trimming removed 4 bases from V and 2 bases from J; junction bases left unmatched: 5. CDR1 is KGHDR and CDR2 is SFDVKD in the germline V gene. This CDR3 spans 16 amino acids. The sequence came from a female donor with Graves disease. Specimen: peripheral blood mononuclear cells (PBMCs), collected when the disease was refractory, from a patient treated with antithyroid drugs. The genes are TRBV24-1 and TRBJ2-2; 8 nucleotides align to TRBD1. CDR3 protein: CATSDMTGVNTGELFF. The CDR3 bases are TGTGCCACCAGTGACATGACAGGGGTCAACACCGGGGAGCTGTTTTTT.